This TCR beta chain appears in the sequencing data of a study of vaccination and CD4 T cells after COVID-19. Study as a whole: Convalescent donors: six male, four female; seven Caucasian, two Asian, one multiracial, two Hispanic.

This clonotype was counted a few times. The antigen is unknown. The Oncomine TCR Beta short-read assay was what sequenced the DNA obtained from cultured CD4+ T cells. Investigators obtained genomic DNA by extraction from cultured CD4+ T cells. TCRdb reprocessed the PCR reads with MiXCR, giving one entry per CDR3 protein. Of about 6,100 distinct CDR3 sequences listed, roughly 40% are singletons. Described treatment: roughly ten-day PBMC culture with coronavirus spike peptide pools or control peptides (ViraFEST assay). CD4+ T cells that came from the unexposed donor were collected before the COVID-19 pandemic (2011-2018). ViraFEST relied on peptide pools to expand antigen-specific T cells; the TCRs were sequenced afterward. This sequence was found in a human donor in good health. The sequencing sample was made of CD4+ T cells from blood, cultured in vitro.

CDR3 bases: TGTGCCAGCAGCTTAGATTTTGGGGTCGGGGCCAACGTCCTGACTTTC. It is translated as CASSLDFGVGANVLTF. This rearrangement joins TRBV7-9 to TRBJ2-6; D ambiguous. V shed 1 base and J shed 4 bases, with 11 bases lying between them. The CDR3 length is 16 residues. Germline CDR1 reads SEHNR; CDR2 reads FQNEAQ (reference sequence).